This TCR beta chain was observed in a study of cytomegalovirus exposure and HLA in healthy donors (dated by TCRdb to the late 2010s). Describing the broader study: An earlier analysis of 550 to 700 of the donors reported approximately 300 Gb of sequence data and some 120 million unique TCR beta sequences from roughly 180 million T cells. Several DR-DQ haplotypes were treated as single units for association and clustering because of strong linkage in the cohort. All discovery cohort repertoires had been generated on a single sequencing platform. The number of typed donors differed by locus: roughly 629-640 for A, B, C, DRB1 and DQB1; 522 for DQA1; fewer than 610 for DPA1; and 400 to 480 for DPB1. Besides the first cohort of 666 subjects, a separate validation cohort made up of 95 to 150 different subjects was used. HLA typing covered class I and class II loci at four-digit resolution. To predict cytomegalovirus infection status, the study brought together high-throughput TCR immunosequencing, statistical association of individual TCRs with disease status, and machine learning. The study profiled the T cell repertoires of some 610 subjects by immunosequencing and related them to cytomegalovirus serostatus. Of the roughly 400 genotyped donors, around 81% fell in the genetic ancestry cluster associated with self-reported Caucasian donors. A later genetic analysis used genome-wide SNP genotypes for about 60% of the roughly 670 donors, treating that subset as a discovery cohort. On average, 235,054 unique TCR beta nucleotide sequences were sequenced per donor among a few hundred genotyped donors of the cohort, with roughly 20% of those sequences being non-productive. In a later analysis, previously published TCR beta repertoires from several hundred donors were re-analyzed and high-resolution HLA genotyping was added so that TCR occurrence patterns could be studied. An early release covering roughly 580 HLA-typed donors comprised roughly 300 gigabases of sequencing data and around 80 million unique TCR sequences. Rather than drawing on any new phenotypic data, the later analysis identified candidate immune exposures from TCR beta sequences and the way those sequences occurred across donors. Donor age, sex, ethnicity and CMV serostatus were collected together with the repertoire data. To decide whether each TCR beta V gene segment behaved as functional or pseudogenic, an earlier analysis of fewer than 750 of the donors relied on high-throughput TCR beta sequencing. The study aimed to test whether signatures of past pathogen exposure could be identified by cataloging public T cell receptors.

The library was generated by the immunoSEQ multiplex PCR assay. For the multiplex PCR, a mixture combining 60 forward primers for TCR Vbeta segments and 13 reverse primers for TCR Jbeta segments was used. A multiplex PCR assay on genomic DNA amplified the CDR3 region of rearranged TCR beta genes. On the Illumina HiSeq System, the amplified TCR beta libraries were sequenced as 87-base-pair reads. The paper's processing steps were these. In a later analysis, tens of millions of unique TCR beta chains were counted across the 650 to 750 repertoires, and around 10 million of these chains were shared by at least two donors. Raw reads were error-corrected and collapsed into unique sequences with a nearest-neighbor algorithm that merged closely related sequences to remove PCR and sequencing errors. V, D and J gene segments were assigned by aligning CDR3 sequences to IMGT reference sequences. For a sequence to be retained, a match of at least six nucleotides to both a V gene segment and a J gene segment was required. A rearrangement was called productive if the CDR3 had no stop codons and remained in frame with V and J, and every other rearrangement was called non-productive. CDR3 was defined by IMGT convention, running from the second conserved V-encoded cysteine to the conserved J-encoded phenylalanine. Sequences without an unambiguous match to a single V gene segment were excluded from the earlier analysis of 587 of the donors. An earlier analysis of a few hundred of the donors called V segments functional above 56.7% productive rearrangements and segregating when the between-donor standard deviation exceeded 5%. A statistical classification framework was built to diagnose cytomegalovirus status from the catalog of TCR beta chain sequences. A later analysis assigned V and J genes by comparing TCR nucleotide sequences with IMGT/GENE-DB human TR gene sequences. Using the TCRdist pipeline, a later analysis assigned CDR3 sequences along with most-parsimonious VDJ recombination scenarios. In a later analysis, every TCR beta chain was defined by the combination of its CDR3 amino acid sequence and its V-gene family, and reads without a unique V-gene family were dropped. A later analysis removed roughly 590 highly shared, low-generation-probability nucleotide sequences to deal with suspected cross-contamination and a sequencing artifact. In a later analysis, a clonal expansion index was calculated for each public chain from normalized within-repertoire ranks of inferred template counts. In a later analysis, generation probabilities were computed using a VDJ recombination model fitted to out-of-frame rearrangements, and the results were checked against IGoR. Hypergeometric tests were used in a later analysis to score TCR-TCR, TCR-HLA and TCR-CMV co-occurrence, with a repertoire-size bias correction applied to the TCR pairs. False discovery rates were estimated in a later analysis by permuting HLA or CMV assignments 20 times. In a later analysis, co-occurring TCRs were grouped with DBSCAN, and TCRdist sequence similarity was added when clustering was performed within HLA-allele-positive subsets. Co-occurrence clustering excluded repertoires with fewer than 30,000 or more than 120,000 public chains, plus five with anomalous nucleotide sharing. TCRdb took this table from immuneACCESS and kept in-frame rearrangements with V and J called. Such tables lack part of the clones; where checked against another copy, unresolved V genes explain under half of the gap, and the rest is unexplained. V, J and clone size derive from that table, while D and trimming were established from the DNA sequence. This sample lists 50,000 or so clones; 65% to 80% were detected once. Around 10% of the sample is taken by the ten largest.

In the case of this clone: Its binding antigen is unknown. No base-level quality is on record; no much larger clone is a single base apart.

In total, about 650 healthy bone marrow donors made up the cohort. At the time of sampling, all cohort members were nominally healthy, though unrecorded immune exposures were likely present. The donor was CMV seronegative and was included in the group of a few hundred seronegative cohort members. A peripheral blood sample was provided by each donor, and peripheral blood mononuclear cells were used for TCR beta sequencing. Genomic DNA extraction from the blood cell samples was performed with the Qiagen DNeasy Blood Extraction Kit. The CDR3 holds 13 amino acids from the cysteine to the phenylalanine. The CDR3 DNA has 39 bases and is translated from base 1. In the germline V gene (reference sequence), CDR1 corresponds to LNHNV and CDR2 to YYDKDF. Trimming accounts for 7 bases at V and 3 bases at J, while the number of junction bases matched to no gene is 3. The study at large found these results: The authors suggested that the approach could potentially be extended to other disease states and immunological phenotypes. Immune exposure information for the cohort was limited to CMV serostatus. Presence/absence analyses assumed roughly uniform sequencing depth across donors, an assumption that may not hold. In a later analysis, most CMV-associated TCR beta chains were found to appear HLA-restricted, with HLA associations seemingly driven largely by CMV exposure. The 87-base-pair reads could not distinguish some IMGT-functional V segments, including TRBV6-2 and TRBV6-3, so those segments were excluded. Cytomegalovirus status was reported to be diagnosed by the classifier with high specificity and sensitivity in both the original and validation cohorts. Across donors, most TCR sequences were observed very rarely, whereas some public TCRs were present in many individuals. When HLA alleles, especially DR and DQ, strongly co-occurred, attributing TCR associations to individual alleles was difficult. A later analysis reported that several top co-occurrence clusters appeared linked to parvovirus B19, influenza, CMV and Epstein-Barr virus. An association between a missense DCLRE1C variant and V-gene and J-gene trimming of TCR beta chains was found in a later genetic analysis and replicated in an independent cohort. This cohort had only TCR beta chains sequenced, and the lack of alpha or paired-chain data limited which features could be detected. Because some donors lacked HLA typing at each locus, the association tests relied only on the typed subset. In vitro tests confirmed that a few of the cytomegalovirus-associated TCR beta chains recognize cytomegalovirus antigens. In a later analysis, HLA-associated TCR beta chains showed more clonal expansion and lower generation probabilities than non-associated chains that were equally common. Because counts were too low, seventeen rarely observed V segments, including chromosome 9 orphons, were left out of the earlier analysis of some 600 of the donors. A total of 150 to 200 TCR beta chains were listed by the study as associated with cytomegalovirus. The sequencing pipeline was judged likely to have produced a cluster of highly shared sequence variants as a technical artifact. Specific HLA alleles were associated with roughly 16,000 TCR beta sequences at a false discovery rate of 0.05 in a later analysis. In an earlier analysis of about 550 of the donors, most TCR beta V segments were observed in productive rearrangements about 90% or about 30% of the time, broadly matching IMGT annotations. In a later analysis, TCR association rates were found to vary across HLA loci, with the most associated TCRs seen for DRB1 alleles and the fewest for HLA-C alleles. Correlated functional status among segregating V segments might be attributable to linkage disequilibrium, but an unknown experimental factor could not be ruled out. A further reported finding was that TCR beta sequences accurately predicted the HLA-A and HLA-B alleles for most subjects in the first cohort. A later genetic analysis reported fewer N-insertions in productive TCRs among donors in an Asian-associated ancestry cluster than the roughly 700-donor mean.

Specimen: PBMCs. The chain was built from TRBV15 and TRBJ2-1; the central 7 bases match TRBD2. This clonotype originated in a woman aged 50 to 60 in good health and CMV-seronegative. The CDR3 loop reads CATTREDYNEQFF. The DNA is TGTGCCACCACACGGGAGGACTACAATGAGCAGTTCTTC. With the portions outside the CDR3 filled from the reference TRBV15 and TRBJ2-1 genes, the complete variable region becomes DAMVIQNPRYQVTQFGKPVTLSCSQTLNHNVMYWYQQKSSQAPKLLFHYYDKDFNNEADTPDNFQSRRPNTSFCFLDIRSPGLGDTAMYLCATTREDYNEQFFGPGTRLTVL.